The 15 T cell receptor beta chains listed next were all sequenced from one sample in a study of CXCR3-negative and CXCR3-positive naive CD8 T cells. These receptors' targets are unknown. Notes on the study in general: Naive cells with CXCR3 showed TRB CDR3s that were more hydrophobic than those in CXCR3-negative naive cells.

The libraries of TRB cDNA were constructed through 5' RACE using UMI labels. From its re-call of the 5' RACE reads, TCRdb lists each CDR3 protein once, without DNA. Its table lists tens of thousands of distinct CDR3 sequences. What was sequenced was naive CXCR3+ CD8+ T cells from blood. Subset specified: CD45RO-CCR7+CD27+CD95- naive CD8+ T cells expressing CXCR3 (TNR3+). These TCRs come from a human donor in good health. Some clones in this sample may be carry-over from other donors' samples.

The V and J genes are TRBV28 and TRBJ2-7; the D gene TCRdb calls, TRBD1, cannot be checked with no DNA. The CDR3 covers 13 residues. Per the germline V gene, CDR1 is MDHEN and CDR2 is SYDVKM. This chain's CDR3 is CARSFPRGGEQYF.

The rearrangement uses TRBV5-1 and TRBJ2-1; TCRdb gives TRBD1 as the D gene, but with no DNA this cannot be confirmed. Germline V gives CDR1 SGHRS, CDR2 YFSETQ. This CDR3 is 16 amino acids long. The CDR3 region is CASSPWDTAPYNEQFF.

J is TRBJ1-5 and V is TRBV7-9. Germline V gene data show CDR1 as SEHNR and CDR2 as FQNEAQ (reference sequence). The CDR3 spans 14 residues. The CDR3 region is CASSFGIGNQPQHF. Full variable domain (outside the CDR3, taken from reference TRBV7-9 and TRBJ1-5): DTGVSQNPRHKITKRGQNVTFRCDPISEHNRLYWYRQTLGQGPEFLTYFQNEAQLEKSRLLSDRFSAERPKGSFSTLEIQRTEQGDSAMYLCASSFGIGNQPQHFGDGTRLSIL.

This rearrangement joins TRBV7-8 to TRBJ1-6; TCRdb's D call, TRBD1, is unchecked because there is no DNA. This CDR3 is built from 22 residues. The germline V gene encodes CDR1 SGHVS and CDR2 FQNEAQ. Here the CDR3 reads CASSPRAAGGQGLSSYNSPLHF. Full variable domain (missing parts from reference TRBV7-8 and TRBJ1-6): GAGVSQSPRYKVAKRGQDVALRCDPISGHVSLFWYQQALGQGPEFLTYFQNEAQLDKSGLPSDRFFAERPEGSVSTLKIQRTQQEDSAVYLCASSPRAAGGQGLSSYNSPLHFGNGTRLTVT.

The rearrangement uses TRBV9 and TRBJ2-5; TCRdb's assignment of TRBD1 cannot be checked, as there is no DNA. The CDR3 extends over 13 amino acids. Germline assignment: CDR1 SGDLS and CDR2 YYNGEE. CDR3 in amino acids: CASSAGGQETQYF.

The chain has TRBV7-2 and TRBJ2-7; the TRBD1 assignment by TCRdb is unverifiable without DNA. Looked up from germline, CDR1 is SGHTA and CDR2 is FQGNSA. The CDR3 length is 14 residues. CDR3 in amino acids: CASSPNTGTYEQYF.

The chain employs TRBV6-5 and TRBJ1-1. Germline CDR1 is MNHEY and CDR2 is SVGAGI. The CDR3 extends over 17 amino acids. CDR3: CASSYSLFSRVNTEAFF.

The chain carries TRBV5-6 and TRBJ2-7. Per germline, CDR1 SGHDT and CDR2 YYEEEE. This CDR3 has 12 amino acids. This CDR3 is CASSWDRSEQYF.

V gene TRBV4-1 combines with J gene TRBJ2-7; with no DNA, the TCRdb D assignment of TRBD1 cannot be verified. From germline, CDR1 is MGHRA and CDR2 YSYEKL. The CDR3 runs 16 residues. CDR3: CASSNLGGTASYEQYF.

The chain links TRBV20-1 to TRBJ2-7; TCRdb picks TRBD1, but there is no DNA to check that call. Germline CDR1 DFQATT, CDR2 SNEGSKA (reference sequence). The CDR3 contains 16 residues. CDR3 amino acids: CSARDVRTGGLYEQYF.

V gene TRBV7-2 combines with J gene TRBJ2-1; absent DNA, TCRdb's TRBD2 call cannot be checked. In germline, CDR1 is SGHTA, CDR2 FQGNSA. There are 18 residues in the CDR3. CDR3 amino acids: CASSLGLAGGPTYNEQFF.

V usage is TRBV7-8 and J usage is TRBJ2-3. CDR1 and CDR2 (germline): SGHVS, FQNEAQ. This CDR3 spans 14 amino acids. The CDR3 here is CASSLGYGTDTQYF.

The chain combines TRBV7-3 with TRBJ1-5. CDR3 size: 17 residues. CDR1 and CDR2 from the germline V gene are SGHTA and FQGTGA. The CDR3 spells CASSLAIGSYSNQPQHF.

This chain connects TRBV7-9 to TRBJ1-1; absent DNA, TCRdb's TRBD1 call cannot be checked. The germline V gene encodes CDR1 SEHNR and CDR2 FQNEAQ (reference sequence). The CDR3 length is 14 residues. The CDR3: CASSHPGQGPEAFF.

The chain has TRBV12-3 or TRBV12-4 and TRBJ2-1; TCRdb gives TRBD1 as the D gene, but with no DNA this cannot be confirmed. The CDR3 has 15 amino acids. The CDR3 spells CASSSAPSSYNEQFF.